Listed below are T cell receptor beta chains from one sample, sequenced in a study of CD8+ T cells in alopecia areata. Generated by immunoSEQ multiplex PCR, the TCRdb table keeps only in-frame clones and is missing some. This sample yields about 150,000 clones, of which around half are seen a single time; 15% to 20% belongs to the top ten. The specimen comprised CD8+ T cells sorted from blood, sampled at week 0. Receptors originate from a human donor with alopecia areata. The CDR3 runs from the conserved cysteine through the conserved F or W.

J: TRBJ2-2; V: TRBV2; CDR3: CASTSTSQTNTGELFF
J: TRBJ1-5; V: TRBV4-3; CDR3: CASSQDWTGNQPQHF
J: TRBJ2-7; V: TRBV29-1; CDR3: CSVLRGGEQYF
J: TRBJ2-5; V: TRBV5-1; CDR3: CASRVGGQETQYF
J: TRBJ1-6; V: TRBV7-9; CDR3: CASSTGQNNSPLHF
J: TRBJ2-7; V: TRBV2; CDR3: CASSEQGPSYEQYF
J: TRBJ2-4; V: TRBV5-1; CDR3: CASSPVTEGLDWNIQYF
J: TRBJ1-2; V: TRBV15; CDR3: CATSRTPGTGRNYGYTF
J: TRBJ1-2; V: TRBV29-1; CDR3: CSVEGGGYGYTF
J: TRBJ2-7; V: TRBV13; CDR3: CASSLGIGGEQYF
J: TRBJ2-1; V: TRBV2; CDR3: CASRRGGGNEQFF